This T cell receptor beta chain was identified during a study of T cells after posttransplantation cyclophosphamide (dated by TCRdb to about 2016). Looking at the study overall: The study tracked T cell repertoire reconstitution by TRB sequencing after myeloablative bone marrow transplantation using posttransplantation cyclophosphamide as GVHD prophylaxis. Antigen receptor sequencing was done on samples from over 30 PTCy-treated patients and from around 15 related bone marrow donors of those patients. Up to 3 additional blood samples from 2 to 5.2 years after transplant were also TRB-sequenced in 3 patients, as was pretransplant blood from a handful of patients. Blood from every one of the 30 to 40 PTCy patients who had 1-year posttransplant specimens underwent TRB sequencing. Because TRA and TRB clonality correlated tightly in fewer than ten samples, the subsequent TCR analyses were limited to TRB only. Public TRB sequences were searched against a database of over 3,500 sequences associated with responses to pathogens, tumor antigens, self-antigens and alloantigens. General study outcomes and caveats: Across the roughly 40 patients, TRB clonality was highly associated with recipient CMV seropositivity and CMV reactivation, and diversity with PTCy was similar to that in the CNI/methotrexate controls. At 1-2 months, donor-recipient similarity was low but rose over the first year, and the later blood repertoires were often dominated by donor CD8+ memory clones. The TRB repertoires of T cells infiltrating skin or GI tract showed only limited overlap with the TRB repertoires of T cells in blood.

Spanning cysteine to phenylalanine, the CDR3 consists of 16 amino acids. The DNA shown is the 48-base CDR3, in frame from base 1. V is cut by 5 bases and J by 2 bases, and the space between the germline ends is 15 bases. CDR1 and CDR2 are read off the germline V gene (reference sequence) as LNHDA and SQIVND. Peripheral blood samples were provided by related bone marrow donors on the day of marrow donation. Peripheral blood and bone marrow mononuclear cells were isolated by Ficoll-Hypaque density centrifugation and cryopreserved. Genomic DNA was used for TRB sequencing, which was performed with the immunoSEQ assay at survey resolution or with the hsTCRB kit. In the authors' own workflow: The immunoSEQ software was used for initial read processing, and the LymphoSeq R package was used for repertoire analyses. Clonality was computed as 1 minus normalized Shannon entropy; Gini coefficient was also calculated for each TRB dataset. To infer phenotypes in unsorted samples, TRB sequences from sorted subsets of the recipient or donor were mapped onto the unsorted samples of the same recipient. What TCRdb holds here is the immuneACCESS table cut down to in-frame rearrangements. Part of the clones is not present; checked against another copy, under half of the missing clones reflect an unresolved V gene, and the others are unexplained. Clone size and V and J calls were adopted from that table, with D and trimming inferred from the DNA. The sample profile shows about 46,000 clones; 92% of them were found once. Of the sample, 3% to 3.5% falls within the top ten clones.

As concerns this clone: Its antigen is currently not known. The sample holds no much larger clone one base away, and base qualities are not on file.

Sequencing used PBMCs. This sequence uses TRBV19 and TRBJ1-4; D gene: possibly TRBD1, on 5 matching bases. The receptor comes from a woman aged 45-60 years in good health and a related stem cell transplant donor. Read as DNA, the sequence is TGTGCCAGTAGTTCACTGGGAGGGGCGACTAATGAAAAACTGTTTTTT. Its protein is CASSSLGGATNEKLFF.